The next 10 T cell receptor beta chains were all read from a single sample in a study of OX40 agonist ivuxolimab in advanced cancers. Produced via immunoSEQ multiplex PCR; TCRdb's table is partial and in-frame only. The sample includes around 46,000 clones, roughly nine tenths of them seen just once. The source material was CD4+ or CD8+ T cells sorted from blood, sampled in a trial of the OX40 agonist ivuxolimab. The source is an adult with an advanced solid tumor such as melanoma, head and neck, liver or kidney cancer.

V is TRBV5-6 and J is TRBJ2-3; D is unclear. Germline values: CDR1 SGHDT, CDR2 YYEEEE. The CDR3 has 16 residues. V was trimmed by 4 bases and J by 2 bases, leaving 17 bases between them. The CDR3 DNA reads as TGTGCCAGCAGCCCCCCCGACCCTGGGGTCACAGATACGCAGTATTTT. This sequence encodes CASSPPDPGVTDTQYF.

This sequence joins TRBV6-1 and TRBJ2-5; tentative D call: TRBD2 (6 bases). The closer fit of TRBJ2-7 to the DNA end suggests the J call may be wrong. From germline, CDR1 is MNHNS and CDR2 SASEGT. There are 16 residues in the CDR3. The CDR3 DNA follows: TGTGCCAGCAGTGAATGGGTCGAGGGAGGATCCTACGAGCAGTACTTC. Its translation is CASSEWVEGGSYEQYF.

The rearrangement links TRBV28 to TRBJ1-4; a weak D match, TRBD1 (5 bases). Trimming cost V 2 bases and J 0 bases, with 16 bases left between them. This CDR3 region has 18 residues. Germline CDR1 MDHEN, CDR2 SYDVKM. The chain's CDR3 is CASSLEVAGGTTNEKLFF. The DNA for the CDR3 is TGTGCCAGCAGTTTAGAGGTAGCCGGGGGGACAACTAATGAAAAACTGTTTTTT.

The chain links TRBV9 to TRBJ1-1; possible D gene TRBD1, 6 bases. Germline V CDR1 and CDR2: SGDLS, YYNGEE. This CDR3 has 13 residues. Trimming removed 3 bases at V and 8 bases at J, with 14 bases between. The CDR3 DNA sequence: TGTGCCAGCAGCGACTTTTCCGGGACAGAAGCTTTCTTT. It specifies CASSDFSGTEAFF.

This chain uses TRBV19 with TRBJ2-3; no definite D call. This CDR3 has 13 residues. The V gene's germline CDR1 is LNHDA and CDR2 SQIVND (reference sequence). Between the trimmed V and J ends, which lost 5 bases and 4 bases, there was a span of 10 bases. The CDR3 nucleotides are TGTGCCAGTAGTCTCATCGACGCAGATACGCAGTATTTT. This translates into CASSLIDADTQYF.

This clone was counted between two and nine times. This sequence joins TRBV6-5 and TRBJ1-2, with 10 bases that match TRBD1. CDR3 length: 14 amino acids. CDR1 MNHEY and CDR2 SVGAGI come from the germline V gene. The V and J ends lost 5 bases and 6 bases, in that order; junction bases with no gene match: 6. The CDR3, as DNA: TGTGCCAGCAGTCCAGACAGGGGGCGCGATGGCTACACCTTC. Protein: CASSPDRGRDGYTF.

This chain links TRBV5-8 with TRBJ2-1, with D uncertain. The V and J ends lost 2 bases and 5 bases respectively, with 8 bases between them. Germline loops: CDR1 SGHTS, CDR2 YDEGEE. The CDR3 length is 13 residues. The CDR3 protein is CASSFQANNEQFF. For the CDR3, the DNA is TGTGCCAGCAGCTTTCAAGCTAACAATGAGCAGTTCTTC.

The chain links TRBV7-9 to TRBJ2-7; D gene unclear. Trimming shortened V by 6 bases and J by 0 bases, and 9 bases separated the two germline ends. The CDR3 spans 13 residues. Germline V gives CDR1 SEHNR, CDR2 FQNEAQ (reference sequence). The CDR3 coding sequence is TGTGCCAGCAGGCCCTCGAGCTCCTACGAGCAGTACTTC. Protein product: CASRPSSSYEQYF.

The V gene is TRBV19, the J gene TRBJ1-1; possible D gene TRBD1, 5 bases. CDR1 LNHDA and CDR2 SQIVND come from the germline V gene (reference sequence). V was clipped by 5 bases and J by 1 base, with 11 bases between them. This CDR3 is built from 14 residues. The DNA of the CDR3 is TGTGCCAGTAGTCCCCGGGACGGGAACACTGAAGCTTTCTTT. Translating it yields CASSPRDGNTEAFF.

The V and J genes are TRBV4-1 and TRBJ1-2; 8 bases are shared with TRBD1. The germline gives CDR1 MGHRA, CDR2 YSYEKL. The CDR3 runs 17 residues. The trim removed 1 base at V and 4 bases at J, leaving 11 bases unmatched. CDR3 nucleotides: TGCGCCAGCAGCCAAGGTCTAAAGACAGGGGATCGCTATGGCTACACCTTC. Encoded protein: CASSQGLKTGDRYGYTF.